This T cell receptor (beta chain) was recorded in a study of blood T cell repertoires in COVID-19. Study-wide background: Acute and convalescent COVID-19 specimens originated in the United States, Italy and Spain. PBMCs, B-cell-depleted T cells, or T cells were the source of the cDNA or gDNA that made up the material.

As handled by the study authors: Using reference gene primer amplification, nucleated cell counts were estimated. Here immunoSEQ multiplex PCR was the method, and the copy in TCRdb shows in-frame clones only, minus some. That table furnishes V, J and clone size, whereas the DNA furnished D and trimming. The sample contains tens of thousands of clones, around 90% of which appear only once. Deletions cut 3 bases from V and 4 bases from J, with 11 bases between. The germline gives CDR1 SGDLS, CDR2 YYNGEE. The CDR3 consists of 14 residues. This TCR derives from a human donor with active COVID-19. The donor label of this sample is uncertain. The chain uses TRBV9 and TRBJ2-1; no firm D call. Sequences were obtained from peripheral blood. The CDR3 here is CASSDGTVYNEQFF. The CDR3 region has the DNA TGTGCCAGCAGCGACGGTACAGTTTACAATGAGCAGTTCTTC.